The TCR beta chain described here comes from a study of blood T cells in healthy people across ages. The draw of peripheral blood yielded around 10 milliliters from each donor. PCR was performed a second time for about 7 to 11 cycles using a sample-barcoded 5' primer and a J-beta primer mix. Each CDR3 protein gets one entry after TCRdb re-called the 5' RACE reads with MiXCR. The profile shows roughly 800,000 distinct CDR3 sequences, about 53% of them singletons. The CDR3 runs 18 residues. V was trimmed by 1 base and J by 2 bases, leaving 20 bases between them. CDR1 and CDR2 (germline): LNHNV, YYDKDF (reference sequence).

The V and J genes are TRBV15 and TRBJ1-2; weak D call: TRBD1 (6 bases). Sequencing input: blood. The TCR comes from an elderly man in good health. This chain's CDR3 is CATSRALTTRTANYGYTF. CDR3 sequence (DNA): TGTGCCACCAGCAGAGCCTTAACGACCAGGACAGCGAACTATGGCTACACCTTC.